These 32 T cell receptor beta chains share one sample of origin, sequenced in a study of beta chain features in type 1 diabetes. Reverse transcribing all isolated RNA meant expressed TCRB transcripts were sequenced. Clones were read by immunoSEQ multiplex PCR, and TCRdb kept only the in-frame ones, dropping some. The sample carries about 410,000 clones, around 13% recorded once. The sample comprised naive CD4+ T cells from blood. All receptors derive from a man under 40 in good health.

This clone was seen at least ten times. The chain carries TRBV29-1 and TRBJ2-1; 9 bases agree with TRBD1. The V gene's germline CDR1 is SQVTM and CDR2 ANQGSEA. V dropped 6 bases and J dropped 4; count of bases not matched to a gene: 7. This CDR3 comprises 14 residues. Written as DNA, the CDR3 is TGCAGCGTCTCCACCGGGACAGGGTACAATGAGCAGTTCTTC. It encodes CSVSTGTGYNEQFF.

This clone turned up a few times. The chain recombines TRBV30 with TRBJ2-7; 13 bases fit TRBD2. The CDR3 length is 13 residues. Per the germline V gene, CDR1 is GTSNPN and CDR2 is SVGIG (reference sequence). The CDR3 sequence is CAIGLAGEGEQYV. In nucleotides, the CDR3 is TGTGCGATCGGACTAGCGGGAGAAGGCGAGCAGTACGTC.

Only a few counts were recorded for this clone. J is TRBJ2-1 and V is TRBV30, with D possibly TRBD2 on 6 matching bases. Trimming removed 5 bases from V and 10 bases from J, with 9 bases in between. The CDR3 extends over 10 amino acids. CDR1 GTSNPN and CDR2 SVGIG come from the germline V gene (reference sequence). This CDR3 is CAWGRWEQFF. The CDR3 DNA sequence: TGTGCCTGGGGGAGGTGGGAGCAGTTCTTC.

The rearrangement uses TRBV7-2 and TRBJ2-5, with 8 bases lining up with TRBD1. The CDR3 is 13 residues long. With V trimmed by 4 bases and J by 4 bases, 2 bases remained unmatched. CDR1 SGHTA and CDR2 FQGNSA come from the germline V gene. The CDR3 coding sequence is TGTGCCAGCAGCTCACAGGGGGGAGAGACCCAGTACTTC. Encoded protein: CASSSQGGETQYF.

V and J are TRBV27 and TRBJ2-3; D perhaps matches TRBD1 (6 bases). The length of the CDR3 is 15 residues. V lost 5 bases and J 6 bases, leaving 18 bases between the germline ends. Germline V CDR1 and CDR2: MNHEY, SMNVEV (reference sequence). The chain's CDR3 is CASSPMGAAWDTQYF. In nucleotides, the CDR3 is TGTGCCAGCAGTCCGATGGGGGCGGCTTGGGATACGCAGTATTTT.

The sample holds a few counts of this clone. The J gene is TRBJ1-4, the V gene TRBV4-3; 7 bases align to TRBD1. The CDR3 covers 13 residues. Germline V lookup: CDR1 LGHNA, CDR2 YSLEER. With 5 bases clipped from V and 7 bases from J, the junction kept 4 bases outside the gene matches. CDR3 in DNA: TGCGCCAGCAGCGCAGGGGGACGTGAAAAACTGTTTTTT. Protein product: CASSAGGREKLFF.

CDR3 nucleotide sequence: TGTGCCTGGAGTAGGGGGAGCTCCTACAATGAGCAGTTCTTC. Translation: CAWSRGSSYNEQFF. This chain uses TRBV30 with TRBJ2-1; perhaps TRBD1 as D (6 bases). Germline lookup yields CDR1 GTSNPN and CDR2 SVGIG (reference sequence). Trimming took off 2 bases at V and 0 bases at J, with 8 bases between the two ends. This CDR3 has 14 residues.

The chain has TRBV4-3 and TRBJ2-5; the D gene is possibly TRBD1 (6 bases). Trimming cost V 3 bases and J 11 bases, with 22 bases left between them. CDR1 LGHNA and CDR2 YSLEER come from the germline V gene. CDR3 length: 15 amino acids. Written as DNA, the CDR3 is TGCGCCAGCAGCCACCTACAGGGCCCCACGGGTGAGCAGTACTTC. Protein sequence: CASSHLQGPTGEQYF.

The V call is TRBV21-1, the J call TRBJ2-5; the table's D call TRBD2 went unverified against the DNA. TRBV21-1 counts as a pseudogene. The CDR3 has 13 amino acids. CDR3 sequence: CASMRTGRGTQYF. The CDR3 DNA reads as TGTGCCAGCATGCGTACGGGTCGTGGGACCCAGTACTTC.

This clone was detected only a few times. The chain employs TRBV30 and TRBJ2-1; TRBD1 aligns across 9 bases. Germline V gene lookup returns CDR1 GTSNPN and CDR2 SVGIG (reference sequence). The J segment lost 8 bases and the V segment lost 3 bases, leaving 8 bases of the junction unmatched. The CDR3 length is 14 residues. In nucleotides, the CDR3 is TGTGCCTGGAGCCGATATGGGGACAGGGATGAGCAGTTCTTC. Translation gives CAWSRYGDRDEQFF.

In its sample, this clone was seen a few times. CDR3 sequence: CSVATSGPTGELFF. The DNA of the CDR3 is TGCAGCGTTGCCACTAGCGGGCCCACCGGGGAGCTGTTTTTT. The chain employs TRBV29-1 and TRBJ2-2, with TRBD2 identical over 9 bases. V dropped 4 bases and J dropped 4; count of bases not matched to a gene: 4. Germline V gene data show CDR1 as SQVTM and CDR2 as ANQGSEA. The CDR3 length is 14 residues.

The sample holds one count of this clone. CDR3 sequence: CASSLPRREETQYF. In DNA, the CDR3 is TGTGCCAGCAGCTTGCCTCGACGGGAAGAGACCCAGTACTTC. The V and J genes are TRBV5-6 and TRBJ2-5; D is uncertain. Between the trimmed V and J ends, which lost 1 base and 3 bases, there was a span of 10 bases. This CDR3 spans 14 amino acids. Germline values: CDR1 SGHDT, CDR2 YYEEEE.

Of note for this clone: This sample also contains other DNA sequences that code for the same CDR3. The CDR3 coding sequence is TGCGCCAGCAGCTTGGAGGTTAACTATGGCTACACCTTC. It codes for CASSLEVNYGYTF. This chain joins TRBV5-1 and TRBJ1-2, with no clear D. Trimming took 0 bases from V and 1 from J, leaving 4 bases between them. Germline lookup yields CDR1 SGHRS and CDR2 YFSETQ. CDR3 length: 13 amino acids.

This clone came up a few times. The chain joins TRBV6-5 to TRBJ2-2; no definite D call. The CDR3 is 12 residues long. Germline V gene data show CDR1 as MNHEY and CDR2 as SVGAGI. V lost 7 bases and J 3 bases, leaving 6 bases between the germline ends. The CDR3 DNA follows: TGTGCCAGCAAATTCTACACCGGGGAGCTGTTTTTT. It yields the protein CASKFYTGELFF.

This clone was counted only a few times. The chain couples TRBV5-1 to TRBJ2-5; D may correspond to TRBD1 or TRBD2 (5 bases each). Germline V lookup: CDR1 SGHRS, CDR2 YFSETQ. V lost 3 bases and J lost 1, with 16 bases in between. The CDR3 totals 16 residues. CDR3 loop: CASSWGRTQPQETQYF. Here the CDR3 DNA reads TGCGCCAGCAGCTGGGGACGGACCCAACCCCAAGAGACCCAGTACTTC.

J is TRBJ1-2 and V is TRBV4-1; no reliable D call. Germline V gene lookup returns CDR1 MGHRA and CDR2 YSYEKL. The ends were cut back, 0 bases at V and 4 bases at J, with 9 bases in the middle. CDR3 size: 14 residues. Written as DNA, the CDR3 is TGCGCCAGCAGCCAAGACCCCAACGGCTATGGCTACACCTTC. This translates into CASSQDPNGYGYTF.

This clone has only a few counts. The chain combines TRBV28 with TRBJ2-7; TRBD1 agrees at 11 bases. The ends lost 10 bases at V and 4 bases at J; junction bases unmatched: 6. This CDR3 contains 13 residues. Germline V lookup: CDR1 MDHEN, CDR2 SYDVKM. In nucleotides, the CDR3 is TGTGCCACCGGACAGGGGGCGAGTTACGAGCAGTACGTC. Translation: CATGQGASYEQYV.

This clone was seen more than once but under ten times. The genes are TRBV11-2 and TRBJ2-3, with 10 bases that match TRBD1. V shed 4 bases, J shed 1 base, and the junction held 5 bases outside the gene matches. Germline lookup yields CDR1 SGHAT and CDR2 FQNNGV. The CDR3 has 16 residues. The CDR3: CASSSGTGAGTDTQYF. The DNA of the CDR3 is TGTGCCAGCAGCTCTGGGACAGGGGCCGGCACAGATACGCAGTATTTT. Full variable domain (rest looked up from reference TRBV11-2 and TRBJ2-3): EAGVAQSPRYKIIEKRQSVAFWCNPISGHATLYWYQQILGQGPKLLIQFQNNGVVDDSQLPKDRFSAERLKGVDSTLKIQPAKLEDSAVYLCASSSGTGAGTDTQYFGPGTRLTVL.

The chain joins TRBV30 to TRBJ1-5, with D tentatively TRBD1 (6 bases). Looked up from germline, CDR1 is GTSNPN and CDR2 is SVGIG (reference sequence). This CDR3 comprises 13 residues. Trimming pared 1 base from V and 2 bases from J, leaving 6 bases between. CDR3 region: CAWSDRGNQPQHF. The CDR3 nucleotides are TGTGCCTGGAGTGACAGGGGCAATCAGCCCCAGCATTTT.

The table lists this clone with a few counts. The genes are TRBV4-3 and TRBJ2-1; 8 positions match TRBD2. The V segment lost 4 bases and the J segment 8 bases; nucleotides outside the gene matches: 7. The germline gives CDR1 LGHNA, CDR2 YSLEER. The CDR3 has 14 amino acids. The CDR3 spells CASSRGSGSYEQFF. DNA for the CDR3: TGCGCCAGCAGCCGCGGAAGCGGGAGCTATGAGCAGTTCTTC.

The rearrangement links TRBV5-5 to TRBJ2-3; D remains ambiguous. Germline V gene lookup returns CDR1 SGHKS and CDR2 YYEKEE (reference sequence). V gave up 4 bases and J gave up 0 bases, with 15 bases separating them. The CDR3 has 16 amino acids. In DNA, the CDR3 is TGTGCCAGCAGCCCCGCTGGCTTTACTAGCACAGATACGCAGTATTTT. Amino acid sequence: CASSPAGFTSTDTQYF.

About this clone: The identical CDR3 is also encoded by other nucleotide sequences in the sample. The J gene is TRBJ2-5, the V gene TRBV4-1; D is perhaps TRBD1 (6 bases). Germline V lookup: CDR1 MGHRA, CDR2 YSYEKL. The CDR3 spans 13 residues. V dropped 1 base and J dropped 5 bases, with 8 bases sitting between them. DNA of the CDR3: TGCGCCAGCAGCCAAGGGGGGCGGGAGACCCAGTACTTC. Translation gives CASSQGGRETQYF.

The chain's CDR3 is CASSKETGADYGYTF. CDR3 nucleotides: TGTGCCAGCAGCAAGGAAACCGGGGCTGACTATGGCTACACCTTC. The V call is TRBV7-2, the J call TRBJ1-2; weak D call: TRBD1 (5 bases). Trimming shortened V by 5 bases and J by 3 bases, and 16 bases separated the two germline ends. The CDR3 totals 15 residues. Looked up from germline, CDR1 is SGHTA and CDR2 is FQGNSA.

This clone was seen a few times. V gene TRBV7-9 combines with J gene TRBJ2-1, with D perhaps matching TRBD1 or TRBD2 (6 bases each). V lost 1 base and J 7 bases, leaving 11 bases between the germline ends. Germline V gives CDR1 SEHNR, CDR2 FQNEAQ (reference sequence). This CDR3 has 14 residues. The CDR3 DNA sequence: TGTGCCAGCAGCTTAGGAGTAGGGGGGAATGAGCAGTTCTTC. Encoded protein: CASSLGVGGNEQFF.

The rearrangement links TRBV14 to TRBJ1-1, with D possibly matching TRBD1 (6 bases). This CDR3 has 16 amino acids. The germline V gene encodes CDR1 SGHDN and CDR2 FVKESK. V lost 1 base and J 3 bases, leaving 15 bases between the germline ends. CDR3 sequence reads: CASSQVRYREDTEAFF. The CDR3 DNA is TGTGCCAGCAGCCAAGTTCGGTACAGGGAGGACACTGAAGCTTTCTTT. The full variable domain, completed using reference TRBV14 and TRBJ1-1, is EAGVTQFPSHSVIEKGQTVTLRCDPISGHDNLYWYRRVMGKEIKFLLHFVKESKQDESGMPNNRFLAERTGGTYSTLKVQPAELEDSGVYFCASSQVRYREDTEAFFGQGTRLTVV.

This clone was picked up a small number of times. The chain recombines TRBV11-2 with TRBJ1-1; weak D call: TRBD1 (6 bases). The CDR3 is 15 residues long. V shed 5 bases and J shed 1 base, with 14 bases lying between them. Germline V gene sequence: CDR1 SGHAT, CDR2 FQNNGV. CDR3 amino acids: CASSPFLDRNTEAFF. The CDR3 DNA sequence: TGTGCCAGCAGCCCCTTTCTGGACAGGAACACTGAAGCTTTCTTT.

On this clone: Within the sample, other DNA sequences also encode this same CDR3. The chain uses TRBV29-1 and TRBJ1-1, with D maybe TRBD1 (6 bases). The CDR3 is made up of 12 amino acids. V was trimmed by 7 bases and J by 0 bases, leaving 9 bases between them. The germline gives CDR1 SQVTM, CDR2 ANQGSEA. CDR3 loop: CSGGQMNTEAFF. The CDR3, as DNA: TGCAGCGGGGGACAAATGAACACTGAAGCTTTCTTT.

This clone came up a few times. The chain is built from TRBV7-9 and TRBJ2-1, with D unresolved. CDR1 SEHNR and CDR2 FQNEAQ come from the germline V gene (reference sequence). CDR3 length: 12 residues. V was clipped by 5 bases and J by 9 bases, with 11 bases between them. CDR3 residues: CASSQTYGEQFF. The DNA for the CDR3 is TGTGCCAGCAGCCAGACTTACGGTGAGCAGTTCTTC.

The chain recombines TRBV5-4 with TRBJ1-3; 10 bases map to TRBD1. CDR1 and CDR2 (germline): SGHNT, YYREEE (reference sequence). CDR3 length: 16 amino acids. Trimming cost V 0 bases and J 1 base; bases outside gene matches: 1. This CDR3 is CASSLGDRGSGNTIYF. The CDR3 DNA sequence: TGTGCCAGCAGCTTGGGGGACAGGGGTTCTGGAAACACCATATATTTT.

In its sample, this clone was seen many times. The rearrangement uses TRBV4-3 and TRBJ2-1; D uncertain. This CDR3 has 14 residues. Per the germline V gene, CDR1 is LGHNA and CDR2 is YSLEER. Trimming left V 0 bases short and J 6 bases short, with 9 bases between. The CDR3 nucleotides are TGCGCCAGCAGCCAAGACTGGCTGGGCAATGAGCAGTTCTTC. It codes for CASSQDWLGNEQFF.

The chain recombines TRBV27 with TRBJ1-1, with unresolved D. V was pared by 3 bases and J by 0 bases, with 11 bases between. This CDR3 contains 15 residues. Germline CDR1 is MNHEY and CDR2 is SMNVEV (reference sequence). This CDR3 is CASSFRRPLNTEAFF. The CDR3, as DNA: TGTGCCAGCAGTTTCAGGAGGCCGCTGAACACTGAAGCTTTCTTT.

This clone has just a few counts. This chain links TRBV4-1 with TRBJ2-1; TRBD2 agrees at 8 bases. The CDR3 totals 17 residues. The junction had 10 bases not matched to a gene; V was cut back by 2 bases and J by 4 bases. Germline V gives CDR1 MGHRA, CDR2 YSYEKL. The CDR3, as DNA: TGCGCCAGCAGCCAACGCCCAGCGGGAGTTTCGTACAATGAGCAGTTCTTC. It is translated as CASSQRPAGVSYNEQFF.